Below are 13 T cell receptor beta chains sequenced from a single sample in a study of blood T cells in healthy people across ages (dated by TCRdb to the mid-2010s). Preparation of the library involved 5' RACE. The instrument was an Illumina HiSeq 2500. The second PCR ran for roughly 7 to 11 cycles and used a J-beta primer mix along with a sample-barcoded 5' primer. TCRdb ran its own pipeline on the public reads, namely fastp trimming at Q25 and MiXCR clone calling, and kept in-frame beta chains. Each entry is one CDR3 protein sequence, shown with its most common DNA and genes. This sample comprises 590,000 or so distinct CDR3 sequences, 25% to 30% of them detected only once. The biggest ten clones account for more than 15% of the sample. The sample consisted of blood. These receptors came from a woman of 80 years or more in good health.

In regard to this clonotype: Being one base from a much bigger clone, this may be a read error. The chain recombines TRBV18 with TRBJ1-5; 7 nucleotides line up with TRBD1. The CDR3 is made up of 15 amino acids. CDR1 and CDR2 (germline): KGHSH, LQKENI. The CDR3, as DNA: TGTGCCAGCCCACCTACAGGGGAGTTCAATCAGCCCCAGCATTTT. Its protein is CASPPTGEFNQPQHF.

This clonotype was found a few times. The CDR3 protein is CASRDGGLTEAFF. For the CDR3, the DNA is TGTGCCAGCAGGGATGGGGGGCTCACTGAAGCTTTCTTT. The rearrangement uses TRBV6-2 or TRBV6-3 and TRBJ1-1; perhaps TRBD1 as D (6 bases). The germline V gene encodes CDR1 MNHEY and CDR2 SVGEGT. The CDR3 length is 13 residues. V was cut by 6 bases and J by 4 bases, with 12 bases left in between.

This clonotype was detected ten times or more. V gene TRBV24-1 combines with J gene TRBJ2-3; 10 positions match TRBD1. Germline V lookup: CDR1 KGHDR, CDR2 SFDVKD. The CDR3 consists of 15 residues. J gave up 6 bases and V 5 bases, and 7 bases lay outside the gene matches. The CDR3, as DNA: TGTGCCACCAGTGCGGGACAGGGGACTTGGGATACGCAGTATTTT. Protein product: CATSAGQGTWDTQYF.

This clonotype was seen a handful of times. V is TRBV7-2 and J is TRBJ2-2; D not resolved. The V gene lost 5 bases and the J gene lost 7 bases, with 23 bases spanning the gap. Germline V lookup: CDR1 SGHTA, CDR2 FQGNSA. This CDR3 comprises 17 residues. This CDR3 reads CASSPYRSGRTGGELFF. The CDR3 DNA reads TGTGCCAGCAGCCCCTATAGGTCCGGCCGAACCGGCGGGGAGCTGTTTTTT.

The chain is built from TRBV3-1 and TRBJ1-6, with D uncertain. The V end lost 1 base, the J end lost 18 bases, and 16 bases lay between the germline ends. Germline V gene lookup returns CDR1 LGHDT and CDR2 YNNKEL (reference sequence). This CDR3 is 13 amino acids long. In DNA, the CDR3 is TGTGCCAGCAGCCAAGTGGTGGGATCACCCACCCACTTT. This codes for CASSQVVGSPTHF.

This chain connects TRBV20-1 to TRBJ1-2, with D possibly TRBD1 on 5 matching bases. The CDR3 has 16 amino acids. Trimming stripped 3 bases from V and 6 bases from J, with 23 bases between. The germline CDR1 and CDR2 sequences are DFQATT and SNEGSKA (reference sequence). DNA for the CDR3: TGCAGTGCTAGCTCCCCAATAAAATTCGGGGGGAATGGCTACACCTTC. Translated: CSASSPIKFGGNGYTF.

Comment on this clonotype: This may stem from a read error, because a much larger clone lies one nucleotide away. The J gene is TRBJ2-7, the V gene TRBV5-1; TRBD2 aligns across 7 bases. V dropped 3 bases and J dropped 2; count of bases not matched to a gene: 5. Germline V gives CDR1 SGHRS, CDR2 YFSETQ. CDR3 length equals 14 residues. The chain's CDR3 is CASSWSGAAYEQYF. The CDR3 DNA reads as TGCGCCAGCAGCTGGAGCGGGGCCGCCTACGAGCAGTACTTC. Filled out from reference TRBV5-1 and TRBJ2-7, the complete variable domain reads KAGVTQTPRYLIKTRGQQVTLSCSPISGHRSVSWYQQTPGQGLQFLFEYFSETQRNKGNFPGRFSGRQFSNSRSEMNVSTLELGDSALYLCASSWSGAAYEQYFGPGTRLTVT.

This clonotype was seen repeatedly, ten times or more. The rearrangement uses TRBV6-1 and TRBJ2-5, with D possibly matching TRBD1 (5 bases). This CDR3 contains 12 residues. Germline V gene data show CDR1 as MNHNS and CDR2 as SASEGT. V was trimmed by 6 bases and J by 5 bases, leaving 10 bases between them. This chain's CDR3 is CASSDSSETQYF. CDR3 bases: TGTGCCAGCAGCGACAGCAGCGAGACCCAGTACTTC.

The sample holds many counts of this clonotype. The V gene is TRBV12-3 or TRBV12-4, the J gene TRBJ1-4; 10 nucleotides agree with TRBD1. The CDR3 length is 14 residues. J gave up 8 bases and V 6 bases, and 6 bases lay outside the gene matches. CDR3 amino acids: CASSLGTGVEKLFF. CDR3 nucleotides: TGTGCCAGCAGCCTCGGGACAGGGGTGGAAAAACTGTTTTTT.

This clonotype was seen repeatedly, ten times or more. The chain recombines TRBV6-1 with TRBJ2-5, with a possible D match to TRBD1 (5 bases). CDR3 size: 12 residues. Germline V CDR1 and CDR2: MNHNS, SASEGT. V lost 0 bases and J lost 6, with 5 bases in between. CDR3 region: CASSEAGQTQYF. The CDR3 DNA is TGTGCCAGCAGTGAAGCGGGGCAGACCCAGTACTTC.

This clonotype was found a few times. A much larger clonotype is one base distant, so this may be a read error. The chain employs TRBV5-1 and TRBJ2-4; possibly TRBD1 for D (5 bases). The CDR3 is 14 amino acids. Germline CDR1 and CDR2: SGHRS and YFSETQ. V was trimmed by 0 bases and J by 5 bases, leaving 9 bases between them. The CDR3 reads CASSLGPTENIQYF. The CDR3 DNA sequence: TGCGCCAGCAGCTTGGGACCGACAGAAAACATTCAGTACTTC. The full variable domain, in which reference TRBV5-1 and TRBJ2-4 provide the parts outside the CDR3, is KAGVTQTPRYLIKTRGQQVTLSCSPISGHRSVSWYQQTPGQGLQFLFEYFSETQRNKGNFPGRFSGRQFSNSRSEMNVSTLELGDSALYLCASSLGPTENIQYFGAGTRLSVL.

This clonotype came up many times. The DNA of the CDR3 is TGCAGTGCTAGACCGGGGCCCTGGCCCCAGCATTTT. This encodes CSARPGPWPQHF. The chain links TRBV20-1 to TRBJ1-5, with D maybe TRBD1 (5 bases). From germline, CDR1 is DFQATT and CDR2 SNEGSKA (reference sequence). The V end lost 2 bases, the J end lost 9 bases, and 11 bases lay between the germline ends. This CDR3 is built from 12 residues.

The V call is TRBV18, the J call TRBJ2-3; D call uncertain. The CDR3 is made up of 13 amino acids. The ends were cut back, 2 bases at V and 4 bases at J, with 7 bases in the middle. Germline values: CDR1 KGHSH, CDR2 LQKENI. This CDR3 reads CASSPMSSDTQYF. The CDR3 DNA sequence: TGTGCCAGCTCACCAATGTCCTCAGATACGCAGTATTTT.